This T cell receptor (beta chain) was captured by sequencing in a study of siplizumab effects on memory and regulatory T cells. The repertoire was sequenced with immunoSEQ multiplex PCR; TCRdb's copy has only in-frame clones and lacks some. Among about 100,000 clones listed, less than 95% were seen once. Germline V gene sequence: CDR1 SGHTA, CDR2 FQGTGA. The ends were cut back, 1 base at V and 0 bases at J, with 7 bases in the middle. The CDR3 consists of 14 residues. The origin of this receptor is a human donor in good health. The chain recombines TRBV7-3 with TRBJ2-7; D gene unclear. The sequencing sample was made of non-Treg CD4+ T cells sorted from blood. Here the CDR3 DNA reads TGTGCCAGCAGCTTAATGCCCTACTCCTACGAGCAGTACTTC. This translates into CASSLMPYSYEQYF.